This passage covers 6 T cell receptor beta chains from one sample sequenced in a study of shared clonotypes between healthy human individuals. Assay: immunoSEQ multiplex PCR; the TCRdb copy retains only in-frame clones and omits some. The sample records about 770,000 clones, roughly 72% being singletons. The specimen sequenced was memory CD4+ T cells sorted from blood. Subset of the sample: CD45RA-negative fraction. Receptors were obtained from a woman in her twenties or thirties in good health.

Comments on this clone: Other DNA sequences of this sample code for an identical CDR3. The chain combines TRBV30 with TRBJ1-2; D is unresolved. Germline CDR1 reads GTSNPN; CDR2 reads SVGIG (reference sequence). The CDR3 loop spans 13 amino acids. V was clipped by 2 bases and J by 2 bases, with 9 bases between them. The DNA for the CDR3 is TGTGCCTGGAGTCCCTTTGGGAACTATGGCTACACCTTC. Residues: CAWSPFGNYGYTF.

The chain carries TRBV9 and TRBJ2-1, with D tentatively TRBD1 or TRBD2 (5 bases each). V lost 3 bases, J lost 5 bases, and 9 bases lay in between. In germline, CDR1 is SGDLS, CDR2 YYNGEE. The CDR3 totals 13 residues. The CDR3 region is CASSGGAHNEQFF. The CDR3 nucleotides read TGTGCCAGCAGCGGAGGGGCCCACAATGAGCAGTTCTTC.

CDR3 sequence reads: CASSPPVNTEAFF. In nucleotides, the CDR3 is TGTGCCAGCAGTCCGCCAGTGAACACTGAAGCTTTCTTT. The genes are TRBV28 and TRBJ1-1; D uncertain. The V and J ends lost 5 bases and 0 bases respectively, with 7 bases between them. The CDR3 runs to 13 residues. Germline V gene lookup returns CDR1 MDHEN and CDR2 SYDVKM.

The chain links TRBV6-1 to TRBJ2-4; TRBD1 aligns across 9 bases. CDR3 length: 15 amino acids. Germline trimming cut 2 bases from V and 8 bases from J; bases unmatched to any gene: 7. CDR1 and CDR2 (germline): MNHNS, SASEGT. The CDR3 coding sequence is TGTGCCAGCAGTGAAACTTTATGGGACAGGGACATTCAGTACTTC. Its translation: CASSETLWDRDIQYF.

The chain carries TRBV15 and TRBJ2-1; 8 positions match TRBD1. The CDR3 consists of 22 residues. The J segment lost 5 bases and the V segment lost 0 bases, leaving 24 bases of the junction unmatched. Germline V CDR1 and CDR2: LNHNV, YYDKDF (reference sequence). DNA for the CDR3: TGTGCCACCAGCAGAGATCGGAGGACAGGGACCGTTTCCTCGCTTCCAGACAATGAGCAGTTCTTC. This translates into CATSRDRRTGTVSSLPDNEQFF.

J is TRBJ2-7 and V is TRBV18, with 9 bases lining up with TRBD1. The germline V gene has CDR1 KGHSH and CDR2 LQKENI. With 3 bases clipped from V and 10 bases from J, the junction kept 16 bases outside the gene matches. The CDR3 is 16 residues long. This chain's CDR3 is CASSPQPGTGTGAQYF. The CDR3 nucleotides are TGTGCCAGCTCACCGCAACCCGGGACAGGGACGGGGGCTCAGTACTTC.